A single sample gave rise to the 12 T cell receptor beta chains below, sequenced in a study of T cell responses to AZD1222 COVID-19 vaccine. Sequenced by immunoSEQ multiplex PCR; TCRdb stores in-frame clones only, minus some. In the table there are tens of thousands of clones, over 75% of which are singletons. Material: peripheral blood, obtained on day 0 of AZD1222 vaccination. Receptor source: an adult in good health.

The chain is built from TRBV9 and TRBJ1-2, with D maybe TRBD1 (5 bases). Trimming pared 3 bases from V and 4 bases from J, leaving 13 bases between. CDR1 is SGDLS and CDR2 is YYNGEE in the germline V gene. The CDR3 runs 14 residues. In nucleotides, the CDR3 is TGTGCCAGCAGCGCATCCGGGACGGGCTATGGCTACACCTTC. This sequence encodes CASSASGTGYGYTF.

The rearrangement links TRBV9 to TRBJ1-4; TRBD1 is a possible D gene (6 bases). Germline CDR1 reads SGDLS; CDR2 reads YYNGEE. The CDR3 spans 12 residues. Trimming stripped 6 bases from V and 9 bases from J, with 12 bases between. The CDR3 reads CASTGGGQKLFF. The CDR3 bases are TGTGCCAGCACGGGGGGCGGTCAAAAACTGTTTTTT.

V usage is TRBV7-2 and J usage is TRBJ1-5; no firm D call. Trimming removed 0 bases at V and 0 bases at J, with 6 bases between. This CDR3 contains 15 residues. Germline CDR1 and CDR2: SGHTA and FQGNSA. The CDR3 DNA reads as TGTGCCAGCAGCTTAGCGCATGGTAGCAATCAGCCCCAGCATTTT. It specifies CASSLAHGSNQPQHF. Full variable domain (remainder filled in from reference TRBV7-2 and TRBJ1-5): GAGVSQSPSNKVTEKGKDVELRCDPISGHTALYWYRQSLGQGLEFLIYFQGNSAPDKSGLPSDRFSAERTGGSVSTLTIQRTQQEDSAVYLCASSLAHGSNQPQHFGDGTRLSIL.

The count of this clone is one. The chain employs TRBV19 and TRBJ1-5, with D unresolved. Between the trimmed V and J ends, which lost 3 bases and 5 bases, there was a span of 14 bases. CDR1 is LNHDA, CDR2 SQIVND, per germline (reference sequence). The CDR3 runs to 15 residues. The CDR3 loop reads CASSISGDPDQPQHF. The CDR3 region has the DNA TGTGCCAGTAGTATTTCCGGAGATCCTGATCAGCCCCAGCATTTT. The full variable domain, in which reference TRBV19 and TRBJ1-5 provide the parts outside the CDR3, is DGGITQSPKYLFRKEGQNVTLSCEQNLNHDAMYWYRQDPGQGLRLIYYSQIVNDFQKGDIAEGYSVSREKKESFPLTVTSAQKNPTAFYLCASSISGDPDQPQHFGDGTRLSIL.

In nucleotides, the CDR3 is TGTGCCAGCAGCAAGGGACTAGCGGGGGGAGAAGAGACCCAGTACTTC. Encoded protein: CASSKGLAGGEETQYF. V and J are TRBV5-4 and TRBJ2-5; 15 bases agree with TRBD2. The junction had 4 bases not matched to a gene; V was cut back by 4 bases and J by 3 bases. The CDR3 runs to 16 residues. CDR1 and CDR2 from the germline V gene are SGHNT and YYREEE (reference sequence).

The chain carries TRBV7-3 and TRBJ1-5; perhaps TRBD1 as D (6 bases). Germline V gene data show CDR1 as SGHTA and CDR2 as FQGTGA. CDR3 length: 14 amino acids. The ends were cut back, 3 bases at V and 4 bases at J, with 10 bases in the middle. CDR3 coding DNA: TGTGCCAGCAGCTTTCAGGGGTGGAATCAGCCCCAGCATTTT. Translating gives CASSFQGWNQPQHF.

The V gene is TRBV7-2, the J gene TRBJ1-2; D unresolved. V was cut by 5 bases and J by 4 bases, with 11 bases left in between. Germline assignment: CDR1 SGHTA and CDR2 FQGNSA. The CDR3 has 13 residues. The CDR3 coding sequence is TGTGCCAGCAGCCCTGGACGAGGCTATGGCTACACCTTC. The encoded protein is CASSPGRGYGYTF.

This rearrangement joins TRBV6-5 to TRBJ1-5, with 8 bases matching TRBD1. The CDR3 length is 15 residues. V was pared by 6 bases and J by 8 bases, with 12 bases of the junction left unmatched. CDR1 is MNHEY and CDR2 is SVGAGI in the germline V gene. The CDR3 is CASSLGQAAIEPQHF. For the CDR3, the DNA is TGTGCCAGCAGCCTGGGACAGGCCGCCATTGAGCCCCAGCATTTT.

This sequence joins TRBV2 and TRBJ2-4; the match to TRBD2 covers 7 bases. V gave up 3 bases and J gave up 6 bases; unmatched junction bases: 5. The CDR3 consists of 14 residues. Per the germline V gene, CDR1 is SNHLY and CDR2 is FYNNEI. Here the CDR3 DNA reads TGTGCCAGCAGTGAGAGCGGGAACTTAAACATTCAGTACTTC. This sequence encodes CASSESGNLNIQYF.

Only one count was recorded for this clone. The chain couples TRBV7-2 to TRBJ1-1; no definite D call. The V end lost 3 bases, the J end lost 2 bases, and 13 bases lay between the germline ends. From germline, CDR1 is SGHTA and CDR2 FQGNSA. The CDR3 is 15 residues long. CDR3 amino acids: CASSLGRRANTEAFF. The CDR3 coding sequence is TGTGCCAGCAGCTTGGGCAGGAGGGCTAACACTGAAGCTTTCTTT.

The chain employs TRBV6-6 and TRBJ2-3; TRBD1 is a possible D gene (6 bases). Germline V gene sequence: CDR1 MNHNY, CDR2 SVGAGI (reference sequence). CDR3 length: 15 residues. Trimming left V 10 bases short and J 4 bases short, with 21 bases between. The CDR3 nucleotides are TGTGCCACCCAACGTTCCAGGGGATCCGCAGATACGCAGTATTTT. Its translation: CATQRSRGSADTQYF.

The chain joins TRBV25-1 to TRBJ1-2, with TRBD1 as a possible D gene (5 bases). The CDR3 has 14 residues. The ends were cut back, 6 bases at V and 3 bases at J, with 14 bases in the middle. Germline V gives CDR1 MGHDK, CDR2 SYGVNS. CDR3 amino acids: CASSSRQGDYGYTF. The DNA of the CDR3 is TGTGCCAGCAGCTCGAGGCAGGGAGACTATGGCTACACCTTC.